The 18 T cell receptor beta chains in this list originate from one sample, sequenced in a study of OX40 agonist ivuxolimab in advanced cancers. Sequencing used immunoSEQ multiplex PCR; TCRdb keeps in-frame clones, though not all of them. This table holds 45,000 to 50,000 clones, roughly 93% found once. The sequencing used CD4+ or CD8+ T cells sorted from blood, collected in a trial of the OX40 agonist ivuxolimab. The receptor source for this set is an adult with an advanced solid tumor such as melanoma, head and neck, liver or kidney cancer.

The chain recombines TRBV5-1 with TRBJ2-1; D is possibly TRBD2 (7 bases). CDR3 length: 18 amino acids. With 0 bases removed from V and 8 bases from J, the gap between germline ends came to 24 bases. Germline V gives CDR1 SGHRS, CDR2 YFSETQ. DNA of the CDR3: TGCGCCAGCAGCTTGGCTACGGCGGGGGCGACTCTTTGGTATGAGCAGTTCTTC. It translates to CASSLATAGATLWYEQFF. The variable domain in full, with the rest retrieved from reference TRBV5-1 and TRBJ2-1, is KAGVTQTPRYLIKTRGQQVTLSCSPISGHRSVSWYQQTPGQGLQFLFEYFSETQRNKGNFPGRFSGRQFSNSRSEMNVSTLELGDSALYLCASSLATAGATLWYEQFFGPGTRLTVL.

J is TRBJ2-7 and V is TRBV21-1; the table's D call, TRBD2, was not checked against the DNA. TRBV21-1 is an annotated pseudogene. The CDR3 extends over 14 amino acids. CDR3 DNA: TGTGCCAGCAGCAGAGAGGGACTTTACTACGAGCAGTACTTC. Its protein is CASSREGLYYEQYF.

The V call is TRBV13, the J call TRBJ2-2, with D perhaps TRBD1 or TRBD2 (5 bases each). Germline V lookup: CDR1 PRHDT, CDR2 FYEKMQ (reference sequence). V lost 1 base and J lost 0, with 15 bases in between. The CDR3 is 18 amino acids. CDR3 protein: CASSLAPPGRANTGELFF. CDR3 coding DNA: TGTGCCAGCAGCTTAGCTCCACCGGGACGCGCGAACACCGGGGAGCTGTTTTTT.

This chain joins TRBV2 and TRBJ2-7; perhaps TRBD2 as D (6 bases). Trimming left V 10 bases short and J 4 bases short, with 17 bases between. CDR1 and CDR2 (germline): SNHLY, FYNNEI. The length of the CDR3 is 13 residues. CDR3 nucleotide sequence: TGTGCCACATTTAGCGGAGAATCTTACGAGCAGTACTTC. Amino acid sequence: CATFSGESYEQYF.

The chain employs TRBV4-2 and TRBJ2-4; 10 bases agree with TRBD2. This CDR3 region has 18 residues. CDR1 is LGHNA, CDR2 YNFKEQ, per germline. Trimming took 3 bases from V and 3 from J; bases not matched to a gene: 11. CDR3 sequence reads: CASSHGLAGGVGKNIQYF. CDR3 DNA: TGTGCCAGCAGCCATGGATTAGCGGGGGGTGTCGGCAAAAACATTCAGTACTTC.

The J gene is TRBJ2-1, the V gene TRBV9; the match to TRBD2 covers 9 bases. J lost 7 bases, V lost 4 bases, and 9 bases had no gene match. This CDR3 spans 15 amino acids. Germline CDR1 and CDR2: SGDLS and YYNGEE. The CDR3 reads CASSLGAGGWNEQFF. The CDR3 region has the DNA TGTGCCAGCAGCCTGGGAGCGGGAGGTTGGAATGAGCAGTTCTTC.

The V call is TRBV4-2, the J call TRBJ2-1; the match to TRBD2 covers 7 bases. The CDR3 consists of 17 residues. With 0 bases clipped from V and 4 bases from J, the junction kept 9 bases outside the gene matches. Germline V CDR1 and CDR2: LGHNA, YNFKEQ. For the CDR3, the DNA is TGTGCCAGCAGCCAAGAGGGGAGCGGGGCCGCTTACAATGAGCAGTTCTTC. Its protein is CASSQEGSGAAYNEQFF.

The gene calls are TRBV28 and TRBJ1-4; 8 nucleotides line up with TRBD1. V shed 7 bases, J shed 8 bases, and the junction held 9 bases outside the gene matches. The length of the CDR3 is 14 residues. The germline V gene has CDR1 MDHEN and CDR2 SYDVKM. As DNA, the CDR3 is TGTGCCAGCAACCCATCCAGGGGGCCGGAAAAACTGTTTTTT. It translates to CASNPSRGPEKLFF.

The chain uses TRBV29-1 and TRBJ2-5; TRBD2 aligns across 7 bases. CDR3 length: 12 residues. Germline CDR1 SQVTM, CDR2 ANQGSEA. J was trimmed by 5 bases and V by 3 bases; bases with no gene match: 3. CDR3 bases: TGCAGCGTTGATTGGGAGGGGGAGACCCAGTACTTC. Translating it yields CSVDWEGETQYF.

V is TRBV7-3 and J is TRBJ1-1, with D perhaps TRBD1 (5 bases). The ends were cut back, 6 bases at V and 0 bases at J, with 20 bases in the middle. Germline-derived CDR1 and CDR2 are SGHTA and FQGTGA. CDR3 length: 17 residues. The CDR3 nucleotides are TGTGCCAGCAGTTCGGGACCGGGAACAGAGATGAACACTGAAGCTTTCTTT. Its protein product is CASSSGPGTEMNTEAFF.

This rearrangement joins TRBV28 to TRBJ2-7; perhaps TRBD1 as D (6 bases). This CDR3 spans 15 amino acids. Trimming left V 6 bases short and J 3 bases short, with 18 bases between. Germline CDR1 and CDR2: MDHEN and SYDVKM. DNA for the CDR3: TGTGCCAGCAGCTATTCCGGGACATTGTTCTACGAGCAGTACTTC. Encoded protein: CASSYSGTLFYEQYF.

This clone was found once. The gene calls are TRBV28 and TRBJ2-2, with TRBD2 matching over 7 bases. V lost 5 bases and J lost 0; bases outside the gene matches: 6. The CDR3 has 16 residues. Germline CDR1 and CDR2: MDHEN and SYDVKM. CDR3 amino acids: CASSPLAHPNTGELFF. The DNA of the CDR3 is TGTGCCAGCAGTCCACTAGCGCACCCGAACACCGGGGAGCTGTTTTTT.

V gene TRBV28 combines with J gene TRBJ1-4; D gene uncertain. Trimming took 7 bases from V and 5 from J, leaving 14 bases between them. The germline CDR1 and CDR2 sequences are MDHEN and SYDVKM. This CDR3 is built from 14 residues. The DNA of the CDR3 is TGTGCCAGCAACCCTCTCCTCCTGAATGAAAAACTGTTTTTT. Its translation: CASNPLLLNEKLFF. The full variable domain, its missing parts supplied by reference TRBV28 and TRBJ1-4, is DVKVTQSSRYLVKRTGEKVFLECVQDMDHENMFWYRQDPGLGLRLIYFSYDVKMKEKGDIPEGYSVSREKKERFSLILESASTNQTSMYLCASNPLLLNEKLFFGSGTQLSVL.

The rearrangement links TRBV28 to TRBJ2-3; 7 nucleotides line up with TRBD1. After removal of 5 bases from V and 3 bases from J, the junction contained 5 bases not matched to a gene. This CDR3 has 14 residues. The V gene's germline CDR1 is MDHEN and CDR2 SYDVKM. The CDR3 region has the DNA TGTGCCAGCAGTAGGGACAGTAGGACAGATACGCAGTATTTT. It translates to CASSRDSRTDTQYF. The full variable domain, with the rest looked up from reference TRBV28 and TRBJ2-3, is DVKVTQSSRYLVKRTGEKVFLECVQDMDHENMFWYRQDPGLGLRLIYFSYDVKMKEKGDIPEGYSVSREKKERFSLILESASTNQTSMYLCASSRDSRTDTQYFGPGTRLTVL.

This clone was seen only once. The chain uses TRBV5-6 and TRBJ2-1; TRBD1 or TRBD2 may be the D gene (6 bases each). The CDR3 length is 15 residues. In germline, CDR1 is SGHDT, CDR2 YYEEEE. V was clipped by 0 bases and J by 3 bases, with 10 bases between them. The CDR3 DNA reads TGTGCCAGCAGCTTGGGAGAGGGGGGCTACAATGAGCAGTTCTTC. Translated, it gives CASSLGEGGYNEQFF.

The chain joins TRBV9 to TRBJ1-1; D not resolved. The germline gives CDR1 SGDLS, CDR2 YYNGEE. There are 16 residues in the CDR3. V was clipped by 4 bases and J by 0 bases, with 16 bases between them. CDR3: CASSPRALAMNTEAFF. CDR3 DNA: TGTGCCAGCAGCCCAAGGGCGCTGGCCATGAACACTGAAGCTTTCTTT.

Written as DNA, the CDR3 is TGCGCCAGCAGCTTGGCCTACGAGCAGTACTTC. Residues: CASSLAYEQYF. This chain links TRBV5-1 with TRBJ2-7, with unresolved D. The CDR3 is made up of 11 amino acids. Trimming left V 0 bases short and J 2 bases short, with 0 bases between. Germline V CDR1 and CDR2: SGHRS, YFSETQ.

The chain links TRBV7-9 to TRBJ1-5, with D possibly matching TRBD1 (5 bases). CDR1 and CDR2 from the germline V gene are SEHNR and FQNEAQ (reference sequence). This CDR3 has 14 amino acids. V lost 5 bases to trimming and J lost 5 bases, with 13 bases between them. This CDR3 reads CASSQDRGHQPQHF. CDR3 DNA: TGTGCCAGCAGCCAAGATCGGGGACATCAGCCCCAGCATTTT.